This T cell receptor beta chain is from a study of memory CD4+ T cells and cytomegalovirus serostatus. Single viable CD3+CD4+CD8-CD45RO+ cells were sorted as the memory CD4+ T cells. This CDR3 is 15 amino acids long. Between the trimmed V and J ends, which lost 1 base and 0 bases, there was a span of 8 bases. Looked up from germline, CDR1 is SGHVS and CDR2 is FNYEAQ. Clones were sequenced by immunoSEQ multiplex PCR, and TCRdb holds only the in-frame ones, with some missing. The data contain about 52,000 clones, around 83% of them seen just once; the ten biggest clones take up 1.5% to 2.5%. Input material: memory CD4+ T cells from blood. The chain couples TRBV7-6 to TRBJ2-3; D is ambiguous. This receptor was obtained from an adult in good health and CMV-seropositive. The CDR3 nucleotides read TGTGCCAGCAGCTTAGGTATTCCTAGCACAGATACGCAGTATTTT. Protein: CASSLGIPSTDTQYF.